These 5 T cell receptor beta chains were all obtained from the same sample, sequenced in a study of blood T cell repertoires in COVID-19. Method: immunoSEQ multiplex PCR; TCRdb's copy keeps in-frame clones and lacks some. The table lists a few hundred thousand clones, 85% of them singletons. The specimen was peripheral blood. The source is a young woman with acute or convalescent COVID-19.

The V call is TRBV24-1, the J call TRBJ2-5, with a tentative D call TRBD1 (7 bases). Germline CDR1 reads KGHDR; CDR2 reads SFDVKD. V was cut by 9 bases and J by 5 bases, with 15 bases left in between. CDR3 length: 13 residues. CDR3 DNA: TGTGCCACCTCCAGACAGGGAGGCGAGACCCAGTACTTC. It specifies CATSRQGGETQYF.

There are a few counts of this clone. The CDR3 DNA reads as TGTGCCACCAGTGACCCTATGGACAGGGAGGACGGCTACACCTTC. Translation: CATSDPMDREDGYTF. This chain connects TRBV24-1 to TRBJ1-2, with 8 bases aligning to TRBD1. Germline assignment: CDR1 KGHDR and CDR2 SFDVKD. J lost 8 bases, V lost 4 bases, and 11 bases had no gene match. The CDR3 is made up of 15 amino acids.

The CDR3 nucleotides are TGTGCCAGCTCACCAGGAGGGTCCTATGGCTACACCTTC. This encodes CASSPGGSYGYTF. The chain combines TRBV18 with TRBJ1-2; unclear D gene. Trimming removed 2 bases at V and 4 bases at J, with 8 bases between. The germline V gene has CDR1 KGHSH and CDR2 LQKENI. The CDR3 has 13 residues.

V usage is TRBV28 and J usage is TRBJ1-1; D unclear. V was cut by 3 bases and J by 0 bases, with 11 bases left in between. Germline CDR1 MDHEN, CDR2 SYDVKM. The CDR3 totals 15 residues. Written as DNA, the CDR3 is TGTGCCAGCAGTTTTCGTGGGCACATGAACACTGAAGCTTTCTTT. It yields the protein CASSFRGHMNTEAFF.

The chain joins TRBV11-2 to TRBJ2-7; 12 nucleotides line up with TRBD2. Trimming at V came to 0 bases and at J to 11 bases, leaving 11 bases not matched to a gene. Per germline, CDR1 SGHAT and CDR2 FQNNGV. CDR3 length equals 16 residues. The DNA for the CDR3 is TGTGCCAGCAGCTTAGATTGGCTAGCGGGAGGGCCTTTTAAGTACTTC. It specifies CASSLDWLAGGPFKYF.